These 14 T cell receptor beta chains came from one sample sequenced in a study of T-cell memory formation after mild COVID-19. TCRdb ran MiXCR on the 5' RACE reads and lists one entry per CDR3 protein. The profile shows approximately 260,000 distinct CDR3 sequences, 15% to 20% of them singletons. Sequencing used PBMCs or a T cell subset sorted from them (not recorded which). These receptors were collected from a man between 18 and 35 years old who had mild COVID-19 (a few samples of this study predate the infection). Cell type and time point are not known.

The V gene is TRBV4-3, the J gene TRBJ2-3, with 12 bases aligning to TRBD2. With V trimmed by 1 base and J by 6 bases, 20 bases remained unmatched. The length of the CDR3 is 21 residues. CDR1 is LGHNA and CDR2 is YSLEER in the germline V gene. DNA for the CDR3: TGCGCCAGCAGCCAAGTTTCCCCACGCACAATACTAGCGGGGGGCCGGGATACGCAGTATTTT. Translation gives CASSQVSPRTILAGGRDTQYF.

With regard to this clonotype: Relative to the germline gene, one junction end is altered; a read error may explain this. This chain's CDR3 is CASSETGPYVYTF. The CDR3 coding sequence is TGTGCCAGCAGCGAGACAGGGCCCTATGTCTACACCTTC. The gene calls are TRBV7-9 and TRBJ1-2; 7 bases align to TRBD1. CDR1 and CDR2 from the germline V gene are SEHNR and FQNEAQ (reference sequence). The CDR3 runs to 13 residues.

This sequence joins TRBV6-2 or TRBV6-3 and TRBJ2-2; 8 nucleotides align to TRBD2. This CDR3 has 15 amino acids. The V gene's germline CDR1 is MNHEY and CDR2 SVGEGT. The junction had 10 bases not matched to a gene; V was cut back by 6 bases and J by 7 bases. CDR3 protein: CASSPLWRGDGELFF. CDR3 nucleotides: TGTGCCAGCAGCCCCCTGTGGCGGGGGGACGGGGAGCTGTTTTTT.

The rearrangement links TRBV5-5 to TRBJ2-7; a weak D match, TRBD2 (6 bases). This CDR3 is 16 amino acids long. Germline V gives CDR1 SGHKS, CDR2 YYEKEE (reference sequence). V lost 2 bases and J 2 bases, leaving 17 bases between the germline ends. CDR3 sequence (DNA): TGTGCCAGCAGCTTTACGGGGGACCCGTCGACCTACGAGCAGTACTTC. Amino acid sequence: CASSFTGDPSTYEQYF.

This clonotype has a handful of counts. The chain has TRBV7-6 and TRBJ1-5, with D maybe TRBD1 (5 bases). The CDR3 runs to 14 residues. The germline gives CDR1 SGHVS, CDR2 FNYEAQ. Trimming took 0 bases from V and 7 from J, leaving 10 bases between them. The CDR3 DNA sequence: TGTGCCAGCAGCTTAGCAGGGGTCGGACAGCCCCAGCATTTT. This codes for CASSLAGVGQPQHF. The complete variable domain, with remaining parts taken from reference TRBV7-6 and TRBJ1-5, reads GAGVSQSPRYKVTKRGQDVALRCDPISGHVSLYWYRQALGQGPEFLTYFNYEAQQDKSGLPNDRFSAERPEGSISTLTIQRTEQRDSAMYRCASSLAGVGQPQHFGDGTRLSIL.

This clonotype was counted between two and nine times. In DNA form, the CDR3 reads TGTGCCAGCAGCCCTCCAGGGGGGCAGTTAAGGGGGGCCAAAAACATTCAGTACTTC. It translates to CASSPPGGQLRGAKNIQYF. V usage is TRBV11-2 and J usage is TRBJ2-4, with D possibly TRBD1 on 7 matching bases. The CDR3 is made up of 19 amino acids. From germline, CDR1 is SGHAT and CDR2 FQNNGV. V lost 5 bases, J lost 1 base, and 24 bases lay in between.

This chain uses TRBV4-2 with TRBJ1-6, with a tentative D call TRBD1 (6 bases). Per germline, CDR1 LGHNA and CDR2 YNFKEQ. The CDR3 loop spans 17 amino acids. V dropped 2 bases and J dropped 8 bases, with 19 bases sitting between them. This CDR3 is CASSQRGGGPKDSPLHF. CDR3 coding DNA: TGTGCCAGCAGCCAAAGAGGGGGGGGGCCTAAGGATTCACCCCTCCACTTT.

At least ten counts were recorded for this clonotype. This chain uses TRBV4-2 with TRBJ2-6; 8 nucleotides match TRBD2. J gave up 4 bases and V 0 bases, and 2 bases lay outside the gene matches. The CDR3 consists of 16 residues. From germline, CDR1 is LGHNA and CDR2 YNFKEQ. Written as DNA, the CDR3 is TGTGCCAGCAGCCAAGAAGCGGGGGTCGGGGCCAACGTCCTGACTTTC. Its translation: CASSQEAGVGANVLTF.

V gene TRBV19 combines with J gene TRBJ1-4; TRBD1 aligns across 7 bases. This CDR3 comprises 16 residues. Germline CDR1 and CDR2: LNHDA and SQIVND (reference sequence). J gave up 0 bases and V 6 bases, and 7 bases lay outside the gene matches. CDR3 residues: CASSTQGRATNEKLFF. CDR3 DNA: TGTGCCAGTAGCACACAGGGGCGTGCAACTAATGAAAAACTGTTTTTT.

This clonotype was observed a handful of times. J is TRBJ1-5 and V is TRBV12-3 or TRBV12-4, with D possibly TRBD1 on 6 matching bases. The CDR3 spans 15 residues. V lost 5 bases and J lost 4, with 15 bases in between. The CDR3 here is CASSLTRRGNQPQHF. Here the CDR3 DNA reads TGTGCCAGCAGTCTCACACGGAGGGGGAATCAGCCCCAGCATTTT.

The table lists this clonotype with a few counts. This chain links TRBV9 with TRBJ2-5, with 9 nucleotides matching TRBD2. Germline assignment: CDR1 SGDLS and CDR2 YYNGEE. The CDR3 sequence is 13 residues long. With V trimmed by 6 bases and J by 5 bases, 5 bases remained unmatched. The CDR3 DNA reads TGTGCCAGCACTAGCGGGGAGGGGGAGACCCAGTACTTC. Amino acid sequence: CASTSGEGETQYF.

This clonotype has just a few counts. The chain recombines TRBV4-1 with TRBJ2-3; TRBD2 matches 8 bases. V lost 0 bases to trimming and J lost 0 bases; unmatched junction nucleotides: 8. The CDR3 loop spans 18 amino acids. CDR1 MGHRA and CDR2 YSYEKL come from the germline V gene. CDR3 sequence reads: CASSQDSLLAASTDTQYF. Written as DNA, the CDR3 is TGCGCCAGCAGCCAAGATTCACTACTAGCGGCTAGCACAGATACGCAGTATTTT.

This clonotype was recorded a few times. CDR3 coding DNA: TGCAGCGTTGACGGACTAGCGGGGGAAACACATTACAATGAGCAGTTCTTC. Encoded protein: CSVDGLAGETHYNEQFF. This chain links TRBV29-1 with TRBJ2-1; 13 bases fit TRBD2. Germline CDR1 is SQVTM and CDR2 is ANQGSEA. V gave up 3 bases and J gave up 4 bases; unmatched junction bases: 9. The CDR3 is 17 residues long.

The rearrangement links TRBV28 to TRBJ2-5, with 7 bases fitting TRBD2. Germline assignment: CDR1 MDHEN and CDR2 SYDVKM. Trimming removed 3 bases from V and 5 bases from J; junction bases left unmatched: 6. The CDR3 is made up of 14 amino acids. The CDR3, as DNA: TGTGCCAGCAGTTTGGCGGGGGTGGTGGAGACCCAGTACTTC. It yields the protein CASSLAGVVETQYF.